Sequencing of this TCR beta chain was carried out in a study of neoadjuvant anti-PD-1 for oral cavity cancer. Across the whole study: Before surgery, most patients got three to four biweekly 3 mg/kg nivolumab doses.

Patients were newly diagnosed with stage II-IVA oral cavity squamous cell carcinoma without prior systemic or radiation treatment. With V trimmed by 0 bases and J by 7 bases, 6 bases remained unmatched. CDR1 and CDR2 from the germline V gene are WNHNN and SYGVQD (reference sequence). The CDR3 length is 15 residues. Blood libraries mostly used around 510 ng genomic DNA, six replicates each. TCRdb keeps only in-frame clones here, not all; method: immunoSEQ multiplex PCR. The data contain thousands of clones, around 73% of them singletons. The receptor comes from a person aged 40-85 years with oral cavity squamous cell carcinoma. The chain joins TRBV10-1 to TRBJ2-1, with TRBD1 matching over 7 bases. This specimen consisted of PBMCs, obtained before nivolumab (anti-PD-1) treatment. The CDR3 bases are TGCGCCAGCAGTGAGTCTTTAGGGGGCGGGAATGAGCAGTTCTTC. Amino acid sequence: CASSESLGGGNEQFF.